A single sample gave rise to the 19 T cell receptor beta chains below, sequenced in a study of T cells after yellow fever vaccination. One entry per CDR3 protein results from TCRdb running MiXCR on the 5' RACE reads. In the table there are about 320,000 distinct CDR3 sequences, about 11% of which are singletons. Specimen: CD4+ T cells sorted from PBMCs, collected 45 days after the yellow fever booster vaccination. The receptor set was obtained from a man aged 18 to 29 who received the YFV17D yellow fever vaccine.

The rearrangement uses TRBV18 and TRBJ2-3; 9 nucleotides match TRBD2. This CDR3 region has 18 residues. With V trimmed by 3 bases and J by 2 bases, 12 bases remained unmatched. CDR1 is KGHSH, CDR2 LQKENI, per germline. CDR3 bases: TGTGCCAGCTCACCGCTCCCCCCTAGCGGGGACCCCACAGATACGCAGTATTTT. Its translation is CASSPLPPSGDPTDTQYF.

This clonotype has at least ten counts. J is TRBJ2-7 and V is TRBV5-6, with a tentative D call TRBD1 (6 bases). V gave up 2 bases and J gave up 3 bases, with 9 bases separating them. Germline V CDR1 and CDR2: SGHDT, YYEEEE. The CDR3 loop spans 13 amino acids. DNA for the CDR3: TGTGCCAGCAGCTTCACAGGGAACTACGAGCAGTACGTC. Translation: CASSFTGNYEQYV.

This clonotype was observed a handful of times. The CDR3 sequence: CASSQHRDVETQYF. The CDR3 region has the DNA TGTGCCAGCAGCCAACACCGGGACGTAGAGACCCAGTACTTC. V usage is TRBV3-1 and J usage is TRBJ2-5; tentatively, D is TRBD1 or TRBD2 (5 bases each). This CDR3 comprises 14 residues. Germline-derived CDR1 and CDR2 are LGHDT and YNNKEL (reference sequence). Trimming shortened V by 2 bases and J by 4 bases, and 11 bases separated the two germline ends.

This clonotype was seen many times. The chain carries TRBV6-2 or TRBV6-3 and TRBJ2-5; D might be TRBD2 (6 bases). The CDR3 consists of 13 residues. CDR1 is MNHEY, CDR2 SVGEGT, per germline. Trimming pared 5 bases from V and 3 bases from J, leaving 10 bases between. The CDR3 coding sequence is TGTGCCAGCAGTCGGGAGCCGGAAGAGACCCAGTACTTC. This encodes CASSREPEETQYF.

This clonotype has only a few counts. This chain connects TRBV20-1 to TRBJ2-1; tentative D call: TRBD2 (5 bases). Trimming removed 0 bases from V and 0 bases from J, with 9 bases in between. The germline gives CDR1 DFQATT, CDR2 SNEGSKA (reference sequence). The CDR3 extends over 15 amino acids. CDR3 amino acids: CSAREPGSSYNEQFF. Written as DNA, the CDR3 is TGCAGTGCTAGAGAACCGGGGAGCTCCTACAATGAGCAGTTCTTC.

Many counts were recorded for this clonotype. This sequence joins TRBV12-3 or TRBV12-4 and TRBJ2-5; unclear D gene. The CDR3 sequence is 14 residues long. The V and J ends lost 3 bases and 0 bases respectively, with 8 bases between them. Here the CDR3 DNA reads TGTGCCAGCAGTTTCAGCGAGTACCAAGAGACCCAGTACTTC. It specifies CASSFSEYQETQYF.

The sample holds a few counts of this clonotype. The V and J genes are TRBV7-4 and TRBJ1-2; D is unclear. The germline V and J ends were trimmed by 3 bases and 6 bases, with 8 bases remaining between them. The CDR3 covers 12 residues. CDR1 is SGHVT, CDR2 SQSDAQ, per germline. Here the CDR3 DNA reads TGTGCCAGCAGCTTTAGGAAGAATGGCTACACCTTC. Protein sequence: CASSFRKNGYTF.

This clonotype turned up a few times. The V gene is TRBV7-8, the J gene TRBJ1-1, with D possibly being TRBD1 (6 bases). From germline, CDR1 is SGHVS and CDR2 FQNEAQ. This CDR3 comprises 14 residues. The V end lost 7 bases, the J end lost 7 bases, and 19 bases lay between the germline ends. CDR3 region: CASKQGGGGYEAFF. The CDR3 DNA reads TGTGCCAGCAAACAAGGAGGGGGTGGCTATGAAGCTTTCTTT.

This clonotype came up a few times. The CDR3 loop reads CSVSGTVATNEKLFF. CDR3 bases: TGCAGCGTGTCCGGGACAGTTGCAACTAATGAAAAACTGTTTTTT. The chain links TRBV29-1 to TRBJ1-4; the match to TRBD1 covers 7 bases. Per the germline V gene, CDR1 is SQVTM and CDR2 is ANQGSEA. V gave up 6 bases and J gave up 0 bases; unmatched junction bases: 7. This CDR3 contains 15 residues.

Many counts were recorded for this clonotype. This chain uses TRBV27 with TRBJ2-1; the D gene is possibly TRBD1 (6 bases). The V gene's germline CDR1 is MNHEY and CDR2 SMNVEV (reference sequence). Between the trimmed V and J ends, which lost 8 bases and 4 bases, there was a span of 12 bases. The CDR3 spans 13 residues. The CDR3 loop reads CASWLQGYNEQFF. The CDR3 DNA follows: TGTGCCAGCTGGTTACAGGGTTACAATGAGCAGTTCTTC.

This clonotype occurred many times. The V and J genes are TRBV4-2 and TRBJ2-3; TRBD2 agrees at 11 bases. Germline V gives CDR1 LGHNA, CDR2 YNFKEQ. V lost 0 bases to trimming and J lost 1 base; unmatched junction nucleotides: 0. The CDR3 length is 16 residues. CDR3 sequence (DNA): TGTGCCAGCAGCCAAGAGGGACTAGCGGGCACAGATACGCAGTATTTT. Amino acids: CASSQEGLAGTDTQYF.

Only a few counts were recorded for this clonotype. This chain connects TRBV23-1 to TRBJ2-5; D not certain. TRBV23-1 is filed as an ORF, its function uncertain. Trimming cost V 1 base and J 5 bases, with 5 bases left between them. This CDR3 region has 12 residues. This chain's CDR3 is CASSQCGETQYF. CDR3 bases: TGCGCCAGCAGTCAATGTGGGGAGACCCAGTACTTC.

This clonotype was counted many times. The chain carries TRBV7-6 and TRBJ2-2, with D perhaps matching TRBD2 (7 bases). With 2 bases removed from V and 3 bases from J, the gap between germline ends came to 16 bases. The germline V gene has CDR1 SGHVS and CDR2 FNYEAQ. The CDR3 is made up of 17 amino acids. CDR3 protein: CASSLRLRGADTGELFF. The CDR3 nucleotides read TGTGCCAGCAGCTTAAGGCTCCGGGGGGCGGACACCGGGGAGCTGTTTTTT.

This clonotype has more than one count but fewer than ten. The J gene is TRBJ2-5, the V gene TRBV29-1; unclear D gene. There are 11 residues in the CDR3. The germline CDR1 and CDR2 sequences are SQVTM and ANQGSEA. Between the trimmed V and J ends, which lost 4 bases and 3 bases, there was a span of 6 bases. CDR3 sequence (DNA): TGCAGCGTTGTGGAGAAAGAGACCCAGTACTTC. Its protein product is CSVVEKETQYF. Full variable domain (outside the CDR3, taken from reference TRBV29-1 and TRBJ2-5): SAVISQKPSRDICQRGTSLTIQCQVDSQVTMMFWYRQQPGQSLTLIATANQGSEATYESGFVIDKFPISRPNLTFSTLTVSNMSPEDSSIYLCSVVEKETQYFGPGTRLLVL.

Ten or more counts support this clonotype. The chain joins TRBV10-3 to TRBJ2-5, with 8 bases aligning to TRBD2. The germline gives CDR1 ENHRY, CDR2 SYGVKD. J lost 5 bases, V lost 3 bases, and 5 bases had no gene match. This CDR3 has 14 amino acids. CDR3 in DNA: TGTGCCATCAGTGATACCCCGGGGGGGGAGACCCAGTACTTC. Amino acids: CAISDTPGGETQYF.

V usage is TRBV7-9 and J usage is TRBJ2-7; 10 bases match TRBD1. The CDR3 is 14 amino acids. Unmatched junction bases numbered 5, after V lost 3 bases and J lost 6 bases. CDR1 SEHNR and CDR2 FQNEAQ come from the germline V gene (reference sequence). CDR3 sequence: CASSFPGQGTEQYF. For the CDR3, the DNA is TGTGCCAGCAGCTTCCCGGGACAGGGGACCGAGCAGTACTTC.

This clonotype was counted only a few times. The J gene is TRBJ2-1, the V gene TRBV20-1, with 11 positions matching TRBD2. CDR3 size: 15 residues. V dropped 5 bases and J dropped 6; count of bases not matched to a gene: 9. Germline V gene sequence: CDR1 DFQATT, CDR2 SNEGSKA (reference sequence). CDR3 sequence reads: CSAPKTSGDRNEQFF. The DNA of the CDR3 is TGCAGTGCTCCTAAGACTAGCGGGGACCGCAATGAGCAGTTCTTC.

The chain carries TRBV28 and TRBJ1-1; 7 bases line up with TRBD1. Germline CDR1 is MDHEN and CDR2 is SYDVKM. There are 15 residues in the CDR3. The trim removed 6 bases at V and 6 bases at J, leaving 13 bases unmatched. In DNA, the CDR3 is TGTGCCAGCAGAGCGCCGGGACAGAAACGGGCTGAAGCTTTCTTT. Translating it yields CASRAPGQKRAEAFF.

V gene TRBV18 combines with J gene TRBJ1-2, with D unclear. Trimming took off 3 bases at V and 10 bases at J, with 12 bases between the two ends. The CDR3 spans 12 residues. Germline-derived CDR1 and CDR2 are KGHSH and LQKENI. The CDR3, as DNA: TGTGCCAGCTCACCCTCGGACGGGTACTACACCTTC. It specifies CASSPSDGYYTF.